These 9 T cell receptor beta chains were sequenced from one sample in a study of blood T cell repertoires in COVID-19. Some clones are missing from TCRdb's copy, which holds only in-frame ones; the method was immunoSEQ multiplex PCR. The sample consists of 75,000 to 90,000 clones, about 80% of them appearing once. Sequencing input: peripheral blood. The receptors were gathered from a woman in her thirties or forties with active or convalescent COVID-19.

This chain uses TRBV11-2 with TRBJ2-1, with TRBD1 identical over 11 bases. V shed 6 bases and J 6 bases; nucleotides not matched to a gene: 1. CDR1 is SGHAT and CDR2 is FQNNGV in the germline V gene. This CDR3 is built from 13 residues. CDR3 in amino acids: CASRGTGGNEQFF. CDR3 coding DNA: TGTGCCAGCAGGGGGACAGGGGGCAATGAGCAGTTCTTC.

The J gene is TRBJ1-3, the V gene TRBV4-3, with 8 nucleotides matching TRBD1. There are 17 residues in the CDR3. CDR1 and CDR2 from the germline V gene are LGHNA and YSLEER. The V gene end was trimmed by 1 base and the J gene end by 7 bases; junction bases not matched to a gene: 12. CDR3 sequence (DNA): TGCGCCAGCAGCCAAGGTCTACCCGGACAGGGAGGGAACACCATATATTTT. Protein sequence: CASSQGLPGQGGNTIYF.

This CDR3 reads CASSLGEGEASYEQYF. Here the CDR3 DNA reads TGTGCCAGCAGTTTAGGGGAGGGGGAGGCCTCCTACGAGCAGTACTTC. The genes are TRBV27 and TRBJ2-7, with D perhaps TRBD2 (7 bases). Germline CDR1 is MNHEY and CDR2 is SMNVEV (reference sequence). This CDR3 has 16 amino acids. Trimming took off 2 bases at V and 0 bases at J, with 14 bases between the two ends.

This clone was seen a handful of times. The genes are TRBV5-6 and TRBJ2-2; D may be TRBD2 (5 bases). CDR1 is SGHDT and CDR2 is YYEEEE in the germline V gene. Trimming cost V 7 bases and J 0 bases, with 10 bases left between them. The length of the CDR3 is 14 residues. The CDR3 region has the DNA TGTGCCAGCCAGCGGTGGCCGAACACCGGGGAGCTGTTTTTT. The encoded protein is CASQRWPNTGELFF.

The chain employs TRBV29-1 and TRBJ1-1; TRBD1 aligns across 8 bases. The trim removed 6 bases at V and 4 bases at J, leaving 4 bases unmatched. CDR3 length equals 12 residues. Looked up from germline, CDR1 is SQVTM and CDR2 is ANQGSEA. For the CDR3, the DNA is TGCAGCGTCGGCACAGGGGGCACTGAAGCTTTCTTT. Protein product: CSVGTGGTEAFF.

V is TRBV19 and J is TRBJ1-4, with TRBD1 matching over 7 bases. The germline CDR1 and CDR2 sequences are LNHDA and SQIVND (reference sequence). Trimming removed 3 bases from V and 1 base from J; junction bases left unmatched: 5. The CDR3 has 16 amino acids. The CDR3 DNA sequence: TGTGCCAGTAGTATTACAGGGGAGCGAACTAATGAAAAACTGTTTTTT. It encodes CASSITGERTNEKLFF. Full variable domain (remainder filled in from reference TRBV19 and TRBJ1-4): DGGITQSPKYLFRKEGQNVTLSCEQNLNHDAMYWYRQDPGQGLRLIYYSQIVNDFQKGDIAEGYSVSREKKESFPLTVTSAQKNPTAFYLCASSITGERTNEKLFFGSGTQLSVL.

This clone was seen a handful of times. Here the CDR3 reads CASSLGGPPNNEQFF. Written as DNA, the CDR3 is TGTGCCAGCAGCTTAGGGGGGCCCCCCAACAATGAGCAGTTCTTC. V and J are TRBV7-9 and TRBJ2-1; TRBD1 might be the D (6 bases). CDR3 size: 15 residues. V was clipped by 1 base and J by 5 bases, with 12 bases between them. Germline V lookup: CDR1 SEHNR, CDR2 FQNEAQ (reference sequence).

The rearrangement uses TRBV29-1 and TRBJ1-2; no definite D call. The CDR3 totals 11 residues. Looked up from germline, CDR1 is SQVTM and CDR2 is ANQGSEA. The V end lost 4 bases, the J end lost 3 bases, and 6 bases lay between the germline ends. In nucleotides, the CDR3 is TGCAGCGTTGGGCAGGACTATGGCTACACCTTC. Protein sequence: CSVGQDYGYTF.

The rearrangement links TRBV25-1 to TRBJ2-7; 7 bases match TRBD1. Per germline, CDR1 MGHDK and CDR2 SYGVNS. The trim removed 5 bases at V and 2 bases at J, leaving 9 bases unmatched. The CDR3 extends over 15 amino acids. The CDR3 DNA is TGTGCCAGCAGTCGCCCCGGGACAGCTACCTACGAGCAGTACTTC. This encodes CASSRPGTATYEQYF.